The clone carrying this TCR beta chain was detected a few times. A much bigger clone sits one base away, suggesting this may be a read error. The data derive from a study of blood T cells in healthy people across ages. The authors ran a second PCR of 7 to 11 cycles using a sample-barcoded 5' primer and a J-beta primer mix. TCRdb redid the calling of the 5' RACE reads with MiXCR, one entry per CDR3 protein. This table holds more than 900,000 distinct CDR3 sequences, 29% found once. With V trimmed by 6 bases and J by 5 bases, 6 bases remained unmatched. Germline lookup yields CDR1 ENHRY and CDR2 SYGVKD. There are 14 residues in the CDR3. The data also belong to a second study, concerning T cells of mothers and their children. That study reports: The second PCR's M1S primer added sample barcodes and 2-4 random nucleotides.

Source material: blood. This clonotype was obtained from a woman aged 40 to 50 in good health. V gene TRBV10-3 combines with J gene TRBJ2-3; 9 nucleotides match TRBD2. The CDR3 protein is CAIRVGGGEDTQYF. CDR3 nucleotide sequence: TGTGCCATCAGGGTTGGCGGGGGGGAAGATACGCAGTATTTT.